These 9 T cell receptor beta chains share one sample of origin, sequenced in a study of blood T cell repertoires in COVID-19. Assay used: immunoSEQ multiplex PCR; TCRdb lists only in-frame clones, some missing. The table lists 280,000 or so clones, approximately 81% of them singletons. Sequencing was done on a sample of PBMCs or T cells enriched from blood (not recorded which). These receptors were taken from a woman between 50 and 59 years old who had recovered from COVID-19.

V and J are TRBV24-1 and TRBJ1-4; the D is unclear. Germline CDR1 is KGHDR and CDR2 is SFDVKD. Trimming cost V 2 bases and J 8 bases, with 11 bases left between them. The length of the CDR3 is 14 residues. This CDR3 is CATSDSGVGEKLFF. The CDR3 DNA is TGTGCCACCAGTGATTCCGGGGTAGGGGAAAAACTGTTTTTT.

The chain combines TRBV19 with TRBJ2-3; 12 nucleotides line up with TRBD1. The V gene's germline CDR1 is LNHDA and CDR2 SQIVND (reference sequence). The CDR3 spans 17 residues. The V gene end was trimmed by 6 bases and the J gene end by 2 bases; junction bases not matched to a gene: 9. The CDR3 here is CASRSRGQGATTDTQYF. DNA for the CDR3: TGTGCCAGTAGGAGCAGGGGACAGGGGGCGACCACAGATACGCAGTATTTT.

The chain couples TRBV29-1 to TRBJ2-5; D is possibly TRBD2 (6 bases). The CDR3 contains 12 residues. CDR1 is SQVTM, CDR2 ANQGSEA, per germline. V lost 3 bases, J lost 9 bases, and 14 bases lay in between. In DNA, the CDR3 is TGCAGCGTTGACGCTACCGGGGGACCCCAGTACTTC. Translating gives CSVDATGGPQYF.

The chain carries TRBV7-9 and TRBJ1-1; no clear D gene. CDR3 length: 14 amino acids. V dropped 1 base and J dropped 4 bases, with 10 bases sitting between them. Germline assignment: CDR1 SEHNR and CDR2 FQNEAQ (reference sequence). As DNA, the CDR3 is TGTGCCAGCAGCTTAGGCCTAGGTGGCACTGAAGCTTTCTTT. It specifies CASSLGLGGTEAFF. The entire variable domain, with the rest obtained from reference TRBV7-9 and TRBJ1-1, is as follows: DTGVSQNPRHKITKRGQNVTFRCDPISEHNRLYWYRQTLGQGPEFLTYFQNEAQLEKSRLLSDRFSAERPKGSFSTLEIQRTEQGDSAMYLCASSLGLGGTEAFFGQGTRLTVV.

This sequence joins TRBV12-3 or TRBV12-4 and TRBJ1-6; 7 bases agree with TRBD1. V was clipped by 8 bases and J by 7 bases; unmatched bases: 5. CDR3 length: 13 amino acids. CDR3 sequence reads: CASSGTVNSPLHF. The CDR3 DNA sequence: TGTGCCAGCTCCGGGACAGTAAATTCACCCCTCCACTTT.

The chain is built from TRBV19 and TRBJ2-1; the match to TRBD1 covers 7 bases. Germline CDR1 and CDR2: LNHDA and SQIVND (reference sequence). The CDR3 contains 13 residues. The V segment lost 3 bases and the J segment 8 bases; nucleotides outside the gene matches: 4. DNA of the CDR3: TGTGCCAGTAGTATCAGACAGGGCGATGAGCAGTTCTTC. It specifies CASSIRQGDEQFF.

This rearrangement joins TRBV18 to TRBJ1-2, with a weak D call TRBD1 (5 bases). The germline CDR1 and CDR2 sequences are KGHSH and LQKENI. V was trimmed by 2 bases and J by 2 bases, leaving 9 bases between them. CDR3 length equals 14 residues. CDR3 in amino acids: CASSPEQENYGYTF. As DNA, the CDR3 is TGTGCCAGCTCACCAGAACAGGAGAACTATGGCTACACCTTC.

The J gene is TRBJ1-2, the V gene TRBV27; TRBD1 matches at 9 bases. V lost 7 bases and J lost 6; bases outside the gene matches: 12. The CDR3 has 15 amino acids. Germline V CDR1 and CDR2: MNHEY, SMNVEV (reference sequence). The CDR3 reads CASKGQGRRVNGYTF. The CDR3 bases are TGTGCCAGCAAAGGACAGGGGCGCAGGGTAAATGGCTACACCTTC.

This clone came up a few times. J is TRBJ1-5 and V is TRBV5-6; D perhaps matches TRBD1 (5 bases). There are 15 residues in the CDR3. Germline V gene data show CDR1 as SGHDT and CDR2 as YYEEEE. Trimming shortened V by 0 bases and J by 9 bases, and 16 bases separated the two germline ends. The CDR3 region has the DNA TGTGCCAGCAGCTTGGGACAGCTCTTAGGATCGCCCCAGCATTTT. Its translation is CASSLGQLLGSPQHF.